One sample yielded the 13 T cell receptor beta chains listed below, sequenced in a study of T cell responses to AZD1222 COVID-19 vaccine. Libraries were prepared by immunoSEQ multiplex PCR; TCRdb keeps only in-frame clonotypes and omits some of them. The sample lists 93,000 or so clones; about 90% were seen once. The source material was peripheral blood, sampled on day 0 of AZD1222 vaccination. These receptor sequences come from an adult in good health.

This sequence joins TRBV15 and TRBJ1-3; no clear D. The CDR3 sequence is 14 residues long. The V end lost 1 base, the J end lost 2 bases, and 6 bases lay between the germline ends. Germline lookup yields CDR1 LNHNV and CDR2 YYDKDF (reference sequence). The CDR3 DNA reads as TGTGCCACCAGCAGAGCGGGGACTGGAAACACCATATATTTT. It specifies CATSRAGTGNTIYF.

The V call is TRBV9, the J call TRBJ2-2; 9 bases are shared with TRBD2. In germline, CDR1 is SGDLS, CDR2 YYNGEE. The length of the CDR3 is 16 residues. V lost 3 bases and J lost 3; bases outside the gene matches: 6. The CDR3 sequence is CASSAPSGAYTGELFF. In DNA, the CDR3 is TGTGCCAGCAGCGCTCCTAGCGGGGCGTACACCGGGGAGCTGTTTTTT.

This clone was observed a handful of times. The CDR3 region is CASSSGGSGNTIYF. CDR3 DNA sequence: TGTGCCAGCAGTTCGGGTGGCTCTGGAAACACCATATATTTT. This chain connects TRBV6-5 to TRBJ1-3; D gene uncertain. Germline V gives CDR1 MNHEY, CDR2 SVGAGI. V gave up 4 bases and J gave up 0 bases, with 7 bases separating them. The CDR3 sequence is 14 residues long.

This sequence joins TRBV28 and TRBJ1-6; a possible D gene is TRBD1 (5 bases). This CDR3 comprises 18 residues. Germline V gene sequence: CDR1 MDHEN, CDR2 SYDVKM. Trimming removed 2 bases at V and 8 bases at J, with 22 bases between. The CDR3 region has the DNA TGTGCCAGCAGTTTACTTTCCCACAGGTTACGGATACATTCACCCCTCCACTTT. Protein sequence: CASSLLSHRLRIHSPLHF.

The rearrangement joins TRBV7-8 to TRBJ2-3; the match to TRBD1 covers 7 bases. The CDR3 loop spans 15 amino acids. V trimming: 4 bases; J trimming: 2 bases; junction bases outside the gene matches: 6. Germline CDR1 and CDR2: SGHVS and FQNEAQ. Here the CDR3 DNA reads TGTGCCAGCAGCTCAGGGGGTACAATCACAGATACGCAGTATTTT. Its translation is CASSSGGTITDTQYF.

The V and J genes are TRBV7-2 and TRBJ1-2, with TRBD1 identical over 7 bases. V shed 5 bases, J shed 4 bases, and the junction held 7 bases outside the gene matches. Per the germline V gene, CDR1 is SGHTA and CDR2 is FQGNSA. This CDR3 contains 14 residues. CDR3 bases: TGTGCCAGCAGCCAGGTCGGGACAGCCTATGGCTACACCTTC. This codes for CASSQVGTAYGYTF. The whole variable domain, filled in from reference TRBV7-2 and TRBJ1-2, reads GAGVSQSPSNKVTEKGKDVELRCDPISGHTALYWYRQSLGQGLEFLIYFQGNSAPDKSGLPSDRFSAERTGGSVSTLTIQRTQQEDSAVYLCASSQVGTAYGYTFGSGTRLTVV.

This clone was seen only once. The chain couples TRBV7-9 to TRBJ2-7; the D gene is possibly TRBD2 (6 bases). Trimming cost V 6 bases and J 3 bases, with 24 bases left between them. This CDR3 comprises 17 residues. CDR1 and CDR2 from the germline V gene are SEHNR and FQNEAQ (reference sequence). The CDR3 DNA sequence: TGTGCCAGCAGGCCGGGGGTGACAGTTACGAAAAACTACGAGCAGTACTTC. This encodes CASRPGVTVTKNYEQYF.

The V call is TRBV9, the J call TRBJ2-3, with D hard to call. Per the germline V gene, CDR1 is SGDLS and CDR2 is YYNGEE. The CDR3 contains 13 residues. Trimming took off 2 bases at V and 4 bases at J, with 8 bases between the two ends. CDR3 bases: TGTGCCAGCAGCGTTAGTAGTGCAGATACGCAGTATTTT. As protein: CASSVSSADTQYF.

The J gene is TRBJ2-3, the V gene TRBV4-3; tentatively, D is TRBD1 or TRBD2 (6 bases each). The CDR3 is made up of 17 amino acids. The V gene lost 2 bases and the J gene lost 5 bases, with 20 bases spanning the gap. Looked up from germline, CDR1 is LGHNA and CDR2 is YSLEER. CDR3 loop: CASSQSRGGLIIDTQYF. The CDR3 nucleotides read TGCGCCAGCAGCCAATCCAGGGGAGGACTGATCATAGATACGCAGTATTTT.

The CDR3, as DNA: TGTGCCAGCTCACCGGAGGGTCTGAACACTGAAGCTTTCTTT. It translates to CASSPEGLNTEAFF. The chain uses TRBV18 and TRBJ1-1; D remains unclear. With 3 bases removed from V and 0 bases from J, the gap between germline ends came to 8 bases. Germline CDR1 reads KGHSH; CDR2 reads LQKENI. The CDR3 covers 14 residues.

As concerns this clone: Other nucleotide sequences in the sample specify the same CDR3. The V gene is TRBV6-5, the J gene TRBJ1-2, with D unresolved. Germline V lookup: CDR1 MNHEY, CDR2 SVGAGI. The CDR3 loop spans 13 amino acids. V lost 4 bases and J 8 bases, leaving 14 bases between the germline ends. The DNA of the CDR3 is TGTGCCAGCAGTTTAGGGCAGACGTACGGCTACACCTTC. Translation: CASSLGQTYGYTF.

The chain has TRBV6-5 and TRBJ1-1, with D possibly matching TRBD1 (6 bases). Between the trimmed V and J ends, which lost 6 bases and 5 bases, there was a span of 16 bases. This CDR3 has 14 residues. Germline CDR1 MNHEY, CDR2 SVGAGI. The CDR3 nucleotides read TGTGCCAGCAGCCAAGACAGGCGGGGGACTGAAGCTTTCTTT. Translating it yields CASSQDRRGTEAFF.

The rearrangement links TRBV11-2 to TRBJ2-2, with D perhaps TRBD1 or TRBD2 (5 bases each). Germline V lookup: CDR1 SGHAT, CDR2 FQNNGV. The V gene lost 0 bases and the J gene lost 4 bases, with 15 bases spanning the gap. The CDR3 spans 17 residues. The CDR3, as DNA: TGTGCCAGCAGCTTAGAATTGGGGGTAACGGGCACCGGGGAGCTGTTTTTT. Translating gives CASSLELGVTGTGELFF.